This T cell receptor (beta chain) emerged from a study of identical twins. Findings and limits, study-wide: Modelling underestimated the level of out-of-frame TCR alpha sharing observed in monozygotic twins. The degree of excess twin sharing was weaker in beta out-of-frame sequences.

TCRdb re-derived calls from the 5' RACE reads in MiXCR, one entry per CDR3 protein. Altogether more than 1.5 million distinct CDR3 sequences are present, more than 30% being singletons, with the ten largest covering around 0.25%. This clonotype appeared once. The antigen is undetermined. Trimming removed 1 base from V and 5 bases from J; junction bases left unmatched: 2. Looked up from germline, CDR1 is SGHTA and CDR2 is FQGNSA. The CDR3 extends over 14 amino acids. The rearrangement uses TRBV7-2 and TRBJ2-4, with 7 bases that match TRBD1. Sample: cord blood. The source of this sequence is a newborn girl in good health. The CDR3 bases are TGTGCCAGCAGCTTAGGACAGGGCCAAAACATTCAGTACTTC. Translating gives CASSLGQGQNIQYF.